These T cell receptor beta chains were read from a single sample in a study of cytomegalovirus exposure and HLA in healthy donors. Measured with immunoSEQ multiplex PCR; TCRdb has only the in-frame clones, and not every one. Here the sample spans some 200,000 clones, roughly 80% being singletons. The sample consisted of PBMCs. The source is a girl aged 2 to 9 in good health and CMV-seronegative. Both conserved end residues are part of each CDR3. A D gene is named only where the DNA matches it firmly. Not all rows give a size; the values are once, few, many and, for expanded clones, a class.

V gene	clone size	J gene	CDR3 length	D gene	CDR3 protein	CDR3 DNA
TRBV7-2	.	TRBJ1-2	13	.	CASSLDPGGGYTF	TGTGCCAGCAGCTTAGACCCGGGAGGGGGCTACACCTTC
TRBV5-4	few	TRBJ2-1	14	TRBD2	CASSLRSGGASLFF	TGTGCCAGCAGCTTGAGGAGCGGGGGGGCTAGTCTGTTCTTC
TRBV6-5	.	TRBJ1-1	13	.	CASSYSRNTEAFF	TGTGCCAGCAGTTATTCGAGAAACACTGAAGCTTTCTTT
TRBV7-3	.	TRBJ1-1	14	.	CASSFSLTQPEAFF	TGTGCCAGCAGCTTTTCATTGACACAACCCGAAGCTTTCTTT
TRBV30	.	TRBJ1-6	14	.	CAWRRGVGNSPLHF	TGTGCCTGGAGACGAGGTGTAGGTAATTCACCCCTCCACTTT
TRBV29-1	few	TRBJ1-2	14	.	CSVEDKLRRRGYTF	TGCAGCGTTGAAGATAAATTGAGGAGAAGAGGCTACACCTTC
TRBV27	.	TRBJ1-5	13	TRBD1	CASSEQGRQPQHF	TGTGCCAGCAGTGAACAGGGGCGCCAGCCCCAGCATTTT
TRBV6-1	few	TRBJ1-1	13	.	CASRSPDSTEAFF	TGTGCCAGCAGGTCCCCGGACAGCACTGAAGCTTTCTTT
TRBV9	few	TRBJ2-7	15	TRBD1	CASSAAPGQGYEQYF	TGTGCCAGCAGCGCAGCACCGGGACAGGGGTACGAGCAGTACTTC
TRBV5-1	.	TRBJ2-7	15	.	CASSRQGNEDYEQYF	TGCGCCAGCAGCCGGCAAGGCAACGAGGACTACGAGCAGTACTTC
TRBV5-1	few	TRBJ1-1	17	.	CASSWGGTLNRGAEAFF	TGCGCCAGCAGCTGGGGAGGGACCCTCAACCGGGGCGCTGAAGCTTTCTTT
TRBV27	.	TRBJ1-2	13	TRBD1	CASSFRQGYGYTF	TGTGCCAGCAGTTTCCGACAGGGCTATGGCTACACCTTC
TRBV6-5	few	TRBJ1-3	14	.	CASSLQGGGNTIYF	TGTGCCAGCAGTTTACAGGGTGGTGGAAACACCATATATTTT
TRBV30	.	TRBJ2-1	17	TRBD2	CAWRQTSGRALNNEQFF	TGTGCCTGGAGGCAGACTAGCGGGAGGGCTCTAAACAATGAGCAGTTCTTC
TRBV5-1	.	TRBJ2-1	16	TRBD2	CASSPHGAGGNNEQFF	TGCGCCAGCAGCCCCCATGGAGCGGGGGGCAACAATGAGCAGTTCTTC
TRBV19	.	TRBJ1-2	13	.	CASSGRQIYGYTF	TGTGCCAGTAGTGGACGACAGATATATGGCTACACCTTC
TRBV15	once	TRBJ2-5	15	TRBD1	CATSRDRGHGETQYF	TGTGCCACCAGCAGGGACAGGGGGCATGGGGAGACCCAGTACTTC
TRBV29-1	once	TRBJ2-1	20	.	CSVSDRQGTSLAGVINEQFF	TGCAGCGTTTCGGACCGACAGGGGACTAGCCTAGCTGGAGTGATCAATGAGCAGTTCTTC
TRBV28	.	TRBJ1-4	14	.	CASSLGGGPEKLFF	TGTGCCAGCAGTTTAGGCGGAGGTCCCGAAAAACTGTTTTTT
TRBV5-4	.	TRBJ2-5	15	.	CASSYRQGLQETQYF	TGTGCCAGCAGCTATAGGCAGGGTTTACAAGAGACCCAGTACTTC
TRBV16	few	TRBJ2-7	15	TRBD1	CASSQSRDRGYEQYF	TGTGCCAGCAGCCAATCCCGGGACAGGGGCTACGAGCAGTACTTC
TRBV9	.	TRBJ2-3	16	TRBD2	CASSGRGTSFADTQYF	TGTGCCAGCAGCGGAAGGGGGACTAGTTTTGCAGATACGCAGTATTTT
TRBV28	.	TRBJ1-4	15	.	CASSLGRGLHEKLFF	TGTGCCAGCAGTTTAGGTCGCGGTCTGCATGAAAAACTGTTTTTT
TRBV5-3	.	TRBJ2-4	15	.	CARSRSTVAKNIQYF	TGTGCCAGAAGCCGTTCAACGGTAGCCAAAAACATTCAGTACTTC
TRBV4-1	.	TRBJ2-1	18	.	CASSRNGVSLSSYNEQFF	TGCGCCAGCAGCCGAAACGGGGTTTCCCTTAGCTCCTACAATGAGCAGTTCTTC